The 3 T cell receptor beta chains presented below share a single source sample, sequenced in a study of vaccination and CD4 T cells after COVID-19. Their target antigens are unknown. At the Johns Hopkins FTIC core, DNA taken from cultured CD4+ T cells was sequenced by way of the Oncomine TCR Beta short-read assay. Using its own MiXCR run on the PCR reads, TCRdb lists one record per CDR3 protein. Of over 10,000 distinct CDR3 sequences listed, 50% to 75% were seen once; the top ten hold about 13%. Treatment: approximately 10-day PBMC culture with coronavirus spike peptide pools or control peptides (ViraFEST assay). Sequencing was carried out using CD4+ T cells from blood, cultured in vitro. Receptors originate from a human donor who had recovered from COVID-19.

This clonotype was counted a few times. The chain couples TRBV30 to TRBJ1-1; maybe TRBD1 (5 bases). V shed 4 bases and J shed 5 bases, with 14 bases lying between them. The CDR3 has 13 amino acids. Looked up from germline, CDR1 is GTSNPN and CDR2 is SVGIG (reference sequence). CDR3 bases: TGTGCCTGGAATCAGGGAGTGGGAACTGAAGCTTTCTTT. This sequence encodes CAWNQGVGTEAFF.

The chain uses TRBV11-3 and TRBJ1-5, with a possible D match to TRBD1 (6 bases). The V end lost 6 bases, the J end lost 6 bases, and 18 bases lay between the germline ends. The CDR3 runs to 15 residues. The germline V gene encodes CDR1 SGHNT and CDR2 YENEEA. This CDR3 reads CASRQGQPGGQPQHF. In DNA form, the CDR3 reads TGTGCCAGCAGGCAGGGGCAGCCAGGTGGTCAGCCCCAGCATTTT.

V is TRBV12-3 or TRBV12-4 and J is TRBJ1-2; no firm D call. The CDR3 sequence is 13 residues long. V was clipped by 6 bases and J by 7 bases, with 15 bases between them. The CDR3 nucleotides read TGTGCCAGCAGAAACGGCCAAATGGGTGGCTACACCTTC. Translation: CASRNGQMGGYTF.